These 15 T cell receptor beta chains share one sample of origin, sequenced in a study of T cells after yellow fever vaccination. TCRdb reprocessed the 5' RACE reads via MiXCR and lists one record per CDR3 protein. The table records hundreds of thousands of distinct CDR3 sequences, around an eighth of them present only once. This specimen was PBMCs, taken on the day of the yellow fever booster vaccination. The receptor set was obtained from a man aged 25 to 45 who received the YFV17D yellow fever vaccine.

This clonotype was counted only a few times. This sequence joins TRBV27 and TRBJ1-5, with TRBD1 as a possible D gene (5 bases). This CDR3 contains 15 residues. Trimming stripped 2 bases from V and 6 bases from J, with 14 bases between. Germline loops: CDR1 MNHEY, CDR2 SMNVEV (reference sequence). The CDR3 DNA reads TGTGCCAGCAGTTTAAGTTGGGGGGGTGGTCAGCCCCAGCATTTT. It specifies CASSLSWGGGQPQHF.

The gene calls are TRBV6-2 or TRBV6-3 and TRBJ2-5; 9 bases are shared with TRBD2. CDR3 size: 17 residues. Per the germline V gene, CDR1 is MNHEY and CDR2 is SVGEGT. J lost 3 bases, V lost 2 bases, and 10 bases had no gene match. The CDR3 DNA reads as TGTGCCAGCAGTTACCCCGGGACTAGCAGAAGGGAAGAGACCCAGTACTTC. This translates into CASSYPGTSRREETQYF.

This clonotype was seen more than once but under ten times. V usage is TRBV10-2 and J usage is TRBJ1-1; D might be TRBD1 (6 bases). Germline lookup yields CDR1 WSHSY and CDR2 SAAADI. With 1 base removed from V and 5 bases from J, the gap between germline ends came to 11 bases. The CDR3 covers 14 residues. The CDR3 nucleotides read TGCGCCAGCAGTGAGTGGGGGGCTAGGACTGAAGCTTTCTTT. Translating gives CASSEWGARTEAFF.

This clonotype was picked up many times. The V and J genes are TRBV24-1 and TRBJ2-6; no firm D call. Trimming cost V 4 bases and J 1 base, with 10 bases left between them. Germline loops: CDR1 KGHDR, CDR2 SFDVKD. This CDR3 region has 16 residues. Written as DNA, the CDR3 is TGTGCCACCAGTGACCGGGTCAATTCTGGGGCCAACGTCCTGACTTTC. Amino acid sequence: CATSDRVNSGANVLTF.

In its sample, this clonotype was seen a few times. The V and J genes are TRBV6-1 and TRBJ1-1; D might be TRBD1 (6 bases). Germline V gene sequence: CDR1 MNHNS, CDR2 SASEGT. The CDR3 contains 15 residues. Deletions cut 6 bases from V and 4 bases from J, with 18 bases between. The CDR3 region is CASSPSRDMVTEAFF. The CDR3 nucleotides read TGTGCCAGCAGCCCGTCCCGGGACATGGTCACTGAAGCTTTCTTT.

This clonotype has more than one count but fewer than ten. V gene TRBV5-8 combines with J gene TRBJ2-5; TRBD2 might be the D (6 bases). V dropped 3 bases and J dropped 2 bases, with 17 bases sitting between them. The germline gives CDR1 SGHTS, CDR2 YDEGEE. CDR3 length: 16 residues. The CDR3: CASSSGGSNLQETQYF. As DNA, the CDR3 is TGTGCCAGCAGCTCTGGGGGGTCTAACCTACAAGAGACCCAGTACTTC. Full variable domain (missing parts from reference TRBV5-8 and TRBJ2-5): EAGVTQSPTHLIKTRGQQATLRCSPISGHTSVYWYQQALGLGLQFLLWYDEGEERNRGNFPPRFSGRQFPNYSSELNVNALELEDSALYLCASSSGGSNLQETQYFGPGTRLLVL.

The chain employs TRBV6-2 or TRBV6-3 and TRBJ2-6; the D is unclear. V lost 3 bases, J lost 3 bases, and 3 bases lay in between. This CDR3 comprises 13 residues. CDR1 and CDR2 (germline): MNHEY, SVGEGT. This CDR3 is CASSYYGANVLTF. The CDR3 bases are TGTGCCAGCAGTTATTATGGGGCCAACGTCCTGACTTTC.

CDR3 in amino acids: CASSLALLARIRDTQYF. The CDR3 DNA reads as TGTGCCAGCAGCTTAGCCTTACTAGCGAGAATTCGGGATACGCAGTATTTT. J is TRBJ2-3 and V is TRBV7-2; 7 positions agree with TRBD2. There are 17 residues in the CDR3. V was pared by 0 bases and J by 6 bases, with 12 bases of the junction left unmatched. Germline assignment: CDR1 SGHTA and CDR2 FQGNSA. Supplemented by reference TRBV7-2 and TRBJ2-3, the full variable domain reads GAGVSQSPSNKVTEKGKDVELRCDPISGHTALYWYRQSLGQGLEFLIYFQGNSAPDKSGLPSDRFSAERTGGSVSTLTIQRTQQEDSAVYLCASSLALLARIRDTQYFGPGTRLTVL.

This clonotype was detected a few times. J is TRBJ1-1 and V is TRBV29-1, with 7 bases that match TRBD1. The CDR3 runs 14 residues. Per the germline V gene, CDR1 is SQVTM and CDR2 is ANQGSEA. The J segment lost 1 base and the V segment lost 0 bases, leaving 2 bases of the junction unmatched. CDR3 residues: CSVEEHRGNTEAFF. In DNA form, the CDR3 reads TGCAGCGTTGAAGAACACAGGGGGAACACTGAAGCTTTCTTT.

There are a few counts of this clonotype. The chain links TRBV7-2 to TRBJ2-1; 9 nucleotides agree with TRBD2. Germline loops: CDR1 SGHTA, CDR2 FQGNSA. The CDR3 sequence is 14 residues long. The V gene end was trimmed by 4 bases and the J gene end by 5 bases; junction bases not matched to a gene: 3. The CDR3 nucleotides are TGTGCCAGCAGCTCCCGACTAGCGGACAATGAGCAGTTCTTC. Translating gives CASSSRLADNEQFF.

This clonotype showed up just a few times. The gene calls are TRBV20-1 and TRBJ1-2; D is unresolved. This CDR3 is 11 amino acids long. CDR1 is DFQATT, CDR2 SNEGSKA, per germline (reference sequence). The germline V and J ends were trimmed by 0 bases and 4 bases, with 3 bases remaining between them. Here the CDR3 reads CSARDPYGYTF. The CDR3 DNA sequence: TGCAGTGCTAGAGACCCCTATGGCTACACCTTC.

In this sample, this clonotype turned up a few times. The rearrangement links TRBV12-3 or TRBV12-4 to TRBJ2-1; D is uncertain. V lost 1 base and J lost 10, with 8 bases in between. The CDR3 sequence is 12 residues long. CDR3 DNA sequence: TGTGCCAGCAGTTTAGAAAATGTCGAGCAGTTCTTC. Protein product: CASSLENVEQFF.

This clonotype was seen once. The rearrangement uses TRBV6-2 or TRBV6-3 and TRBJ2-1, with 8 positions matching TRBD2. Trimming at V came to 5 bases and at J to 0 bases, leaving 21 bases not matched to a gene. Germline V gene sequence: CDR1 MNHEY, CDR2 SVGEGT. The CDR3 is 21 amino acids. In DNA form, the CDR3 reads TGTGCCAGCAGTCTGAACTCATATTGGGGTATGCGGGAGGTCTCCTACAATGAGCAGTTCTTC. Encoded protein: CASSLNSYWGMREVSYNEQFF.

This clonotype occurred a few times. This rearrangement joins TRBV27 to TRBJ2-5; 8 bases match TRBD2. Trimming cost V 4 bases and J 5 bases; bases outside gene matches: 9. The CDR3 consists of 15 residues. CDR1 and CDR2 from the germline V gene are MNHEY and SMNVEV (reference sequence). The CDR3 nucleotides read TGTGCCAGCAGTTGGTCCAGCGGGAGAGGGGAGACCCAGTACTTC. It translates to CASSWSSGRGETQYF.

CDR3 amino acids: CASSFLAGGPFSGELFF. The CDR3 coding sequence is TGTGCCAGCAGCTTCCTAGCGGGAGGGCCTTTCTCCGGGGAGCTGTTTTTT. J is TRBJ2-2 and V is TRBV5-6; 12 bases align to TRBD2. The CDR3 is 17 residues long. Germline CDR1 and CDR2: SGHDT and YYEEEE. With V trimmed by 2 bases and J by 6 bases, 8 bases remained unmatched.